Here is one T cell receptor (beta chain) with its context. The antigen is not known. Researchers ran the PCR with 60 Vbeta and 13 Jbeta primers. Sequencing was performed with immunoSEQ multiplex PCR; in TCRdb, only in-frame clones are kept and a portion is missing. This table holds tens of thousands of clones, around 79% found once. The data derive from a study of cytomegalovirus exposure and HLA in healthy donors. Study-level results: The study labeled 150 to 200 TCR beta chains cytomegalovirus-associated. Later findings reportedly placed an Asian-associated ancestry cluster below the 666-donor mean for N-insertions. Among the sequence variants, a highly shared cluster was likely an artifact of sequencing. Roughly even sequencing depth across donors was the assumption behind the presence/absence analyses.

The CDR3 consists of 13 residues. The germline V gene has CDR1 SGHRS and CDR2 YFSETQ. V lost 7 bases and J 2 bases, leaving 12 bases between the germline ends. The receptor was isolated from a woman aged 40-49 years in good health and CMV-seropositive. The sequenced material came from PBMCs. The chain uses TRBV5-1 and TRBJ2-5; a weak D match, TRBD2 (5 bases). CDR3: CASRKTIQETQYF. The CDR3 bases are TGCGCCAGCCGTAAGACTATTCAAGAGACCCAGTACTTC.